The 20 T cell receptor beta chains below all came from one sample that was sequenced in a study of blood T cell repertoires in COVID-19. Produced via immunoSEQ multiplex PCR; TCRdb's table is partial and in-frame only. Of 150,000 to 200,000 clones detected, more than 75% appear once; the ten largest clones hold 7.8%. Sequencing used peripheral blood. Source of these receptors: a woman aged 55 to 70 with COVID-19, enrolled during active disease.

The chain recombines TRBV2 with TRBJ2-3; 7 positions match TRBD2. The CDR3 is made up of 14 amino acids. V lost 1 base and J lost 7; bases outside the gene matches: 5. Per germline, CDR1 SNHLY and CDR2 FYNNEI. The CDR3 sequence: CASSEGLAPYTQYF. The DNA for the CDR3 is TGTGCCAGCAGTGAAGGACTAGCTCCATATACGCAGTATTTT.

The chain couples TRBV7-9 to TRBJ1-6, with no clear D. Germline CDR1 and CDR2: SEHNR and FQNEAQ (reference sequence). There are 12 residues in the CDR3. Trimming shortened V by 3 bases and J by 10 bases, and 7 bases separated the two germline ends. The CDR3 protein is CASSLEGSPLHF. The CDR3, as DNA: TGTGCCAGCAGCTTGGAGGGATCACCCCTCCACTTT.

The chain carries TRBV5-6 and TRBJ2-1; 13 nucleotides agree with TRBD2. V was pared by 4 bases and J by 2 bases, with 9 bases of the junction left unmatched. The CDR3 is made up of 18 amino acids. The germline gives CDR1 SGHDT, CDR2 YYEEEE. The CDR3 DNA reads TGTGCCAGCAGCCTCGGGACTAGCGGGAATATGGCCTACAATGAGCAGTTCTTC. The encoded protein is CASSLGTSGNMAYNEQFF. The complete variable domain, with remaining parts taken from reference TRBV5-6 and TRBJ2-1, reads DAGVTQSPTHLIKTRGQQVTLRCSPKSGHDTVSWYQQALGQGPQFIFQYYEEEERQRGNFPDRFSGHQFPNYSSELNVNALLLGDSALYLCASSLGTSGNMAYNEQFFGPGTRLTVL.

The chain links TRBV5-4 to TRBJ2-7; 7 positions agree with TRBD1. The CDR3 loop spans 13 amino acids. Germline assignment: CDR1 SGHNT and CDR2 YYREEE (reference sequence). Trimming at V came to 4 bases and at J to 5 bases, leaving 6 bases not matched to a gene. CDR3: CASSRLTGNEQYF. The CDR3, as DNA: TGTGCCAGCAGCCGCCTGACAGGGAACGAGCAGTACTTC.

The chain uses TRBV30 and TRBJ1-4; D unclear. This CDR3 is built from 14 residues. CDR1 and CDR2 from the germline V gene are GTSNPN and SVGIG (reference sequence). Trimming took off 5 bases at V and 4 bases at J, with 14 bases between the two ends. The CDR3 here is CAWDEPPGNEKLFF. In DNA form, the CDR3 reads TGTGCCTGGGACGAACCCCCCGGTAATGAAAAACTGTTTTTT.

This clone showed up just once. The chain has TRBV7-2 and TRBJ2-3; TRBD2 aligns across 13 bases. CDR1 SGHTA and CDR2 FQGNSA come from the germline V gene. After removal of 4 bases from V and 5 bases from J, the junction contained 6 bases not matched to a gene. This CDR3 has 16 residues. CDR3 nucleotide sequence: TGTGCCAGCAGCTCATCAGGACTAGCGGGAGTAGATACGCAGTATTTT. Translated, it gives CASSSSGLAGVDTQYF.

The chain has TRBV6-6 and TRBJ2-1, with TRBD2 matching 7 bases. Germline values: CDR1 MNHNY, CDR2 SVGAGI (reference sequence). The CDR3 sequence is 14 residues long. With V trimmed by 5 bases and J by 10 bases, 11 bases remained unmatched. CDR3 amino acids: CASSQPPGGREQFF. In DNA, the CDR3 is TGTGCCAGCAGTCAACCCCCCGGCGGGAGAGAGCAGTTCTTC.

The chain couples TRBV7-6 to TRBJ2-1; D remains unclear. Trimming stripped 1 base from V and 7 bases from J, with 17 bases between. Germline CDR1 and CDR2: SGHVS and FNYEAQ. The CDR3 loop spans 16 amino acids. The CDR3, as DNA: TGTGCCAGCAGCTTAGTGTCCAGAAGTAGCCGGAATGAGCAGTTCTTC. This sequence encodes CASSLVSRSSRNEQFF.

This clone was counted once. The CDR3 sequence is CASSLRQGGAYEQYF. The CDR3 DNA follows: TGTGCCAGCAGCTTAAGGCAGGGGGGAGCCTACGAGCAGTACTTC. V usage is TRBV11-2 and J usage is TRBJ2-7; a weak D match, TRBD1 (7 bases). The germline CDR1 and CDR2 sequences are SGHAT and FQNNGV. This CDR3 is 15 amino acids long. Trimming took off 2 bases at V and 2 bases at J, with 13 bases between the two ends.

This chain connects TRBV24-1 to TRBJ2-6; TRBD1 might be the D (7 bases). Germline values: CDR1 KGHDR, CDR2 SFDVKD. V was shortened by 2 bases and J by 0 bases, with 16 bases between the two germline ends. This CDR3 is 19 amino acids long. The CDR3 protein is CATSDSNRGLSSGANVLTF. The CDR3 DNA is TGTGCCACCAGTGATTCCAACAGGGGACTCTCCTCTGGGGCCAACGTCCTGACTTTC.

This chain connects TRBV11-2 to TRBJ2-7, with 9 bases identical to TRBD1. The CDR3 has 14 residues. Germline V gene sequence: CDR1 SGHAT, CDR2 FQNNGV. The J segment lost 5 bases and the V segment lost 5 bases, leaving 7 bases of the junction unmatched. CDR3 sequence (DNA): TGTGCCAGCAGCCCGGGGACAGGGATCCACGAGCAGTACGTC. Its translation is CASSPGTGIHEQYV.

This clone has a single count. This chain uses TRBV7-9 with TRBJ1-5; D gene uncertain. The CDR3 sequence is 15 residues long. Trimming removed 2 bases at V and 3 bases at J, with 11 bases between. Germline CDR1 reads SEHNR; CDR2 reads FQNEAQ (reference sequence). In DNA form, the CDR3 reads TGTGCCAGCAGCTTAAGTGAGGGCCTCAATCAGCCCCAGCATTTT. It encodes CASSLSEGLNQPQHF.

The chain joins TRBV24-1 to TRBJ2-7, with 9 bases lining up with TRBD1. The germline V gene encodes CDR1 KGHDR and CDR2 SFDVKD. The CDR3 sequence is 14 residues long. The ends lost 4 bases at V and 6 bases at J; junction bases unmatched: 6. Written as DNA, the CDR3 is TGTGCCACCAGTGACCCGGGACAGGGAAGCGAGCAGTACTTC. It codes for CATSDPGQGSEQYF.

This clone has a count of ten or more. J is TRBJ2-1 and V is TRBV30; D not certain. The V gene's germline CDR1 is GTSNPN and CDR2 SVGIG (reference sequence). Trimming removed 1 base from V and 6 bases from J, with 4 bases in between. The CDR3 spans 11 residues. In DNA, the CDR3 is TGTGCCTGGAGTGGGAGCAATGAGCAGTTCTTC. The encoded protein is CAWSGSNEQFF.

This sequence joins TRBV7-9 and TRBJ1-2; D not resolved. Germline loops: CDR1 SEHNR, CDR2 FQNEAQ (reference sequence). Trimming removed 3 bases from V and 4 bases from J, with 9 bases in between. The CDR3 runs 13 residues. The CDR3 loop is CASSLGGPYGYTF. The CDR3 nucleotides read TGTGCCAGCAGCTTGGGAGGGCCCTATGGCTACACCTTC.

J is TRBJ2-3 and V is TRBV28, with D possibly TRBD1 on 6 matching bases. With 2 bases removed from V and 4 bases from J, the gap between germline ends came to 10 bases. Germline CDR1 reads MDHEN; CDR2 reads SYDVKM. The CDR3 sequence is 14 residues long. In DNA form, the CDR3 reads TGTGCCAGCAGTTTAAACGCAGGGGCAGATACGCAGTATTTT. It yields the protein CASSLNAGADTQYF.

V usage is TRBV5-1 and J usage is TRBJ1-1; no clear D gene. Per germline, CDR1 SGHRS and CDR2 YFSETQ. Trimming stripped 0 bases from V and 3 bases from J, with 12 bases between. The CDR3 is 15 amino acids. The CDR3 is CASSLESGFDTEAFF. The CDR3 DNA reads as TGCGCCAGCAGCTTGGAATCAGGCTTTGACACTGAAGCTTTCTTT.

This rearrangement joins TRBV5-1 to TRBJ1-4; D is uncertain. V lost 1 base to trimming and J lost 2 bases, with 6 bases between them. Germline V gives CDR1 SGHRS, CDR2 YFSETQ. The CDR3 runs to 14 residues. The CDR3: CASSLQATNEKLFF. The CDR3 bases are TGCGCCAGCAGCTTGCAGGCGACTAATGAAAAACTGTTTTTT.

The CDR3 coding sequence is TGTGCCAGCAGTATTGTAGGCAGGGGAAACACCGGGGAGCTGTTTTTT. Its protein is CASSIVGRGNTGELFF. The chain links TRBV7-9 to TRBJ2-2; a weak D match, TRBD1 (6 bases). Germline CDR1 is SEHNR and CDR2 is FQNEAQ (reference sequence). CDR3 length equals 16 residues. V shed 6 bases and J shed 2 bases, with 16 bases lying between them.

This clone was observed at least ten times. This rearrangement joins TRBV30 to TRBJ1-2; D is unresolved. Trimming took 3 bases from V and 0 from J, leaving 17 bases between them. This CDR3 region has 16 residues. The germline V gene has CDR1 GTSNPN and CDR2 SVGIG (reference sequence). The CDR3 reads CAWSAHLRGSNYGYTF. CDR3 coding DNA: TGTGCCTGGAGCGCCCACCTCCGGGGTTCTAACTATGGCTACACCTTC.